This T cell receptor (beta chain) was profiled in a study of blood T cell repertoires in COVID-19. Trimming took off 8 bases at V and 8 bases at J, with 18 bases between the two ends. The CDR3 runs 13 residues. Germline lookup yields CDR1 SEHNR and CDR2 FQNEAQ (reference sequence). Sequenced by immunoSEQ multiplex PCR; TCRdb stores in-frame clones only, minus some. The sample holds more than 350,000 clones; approximately 89% are singletons and the top ten take 8% to 13%. Sequenced input: peripheral blood. The chain is built from TRBV7-9 and TRBJ1-2; D possibly corresponds to TRBD1 (5 bases). The receptor was derived from a woman aged 25 to 45 with COVID-19, enrolled during active disease. The CDR3 DNA follows: TGTGCCAGCGTAGACAGCGATGCTAAAGGCTACACCTTC. It translates to CASVDSDAKGYTF.